Below are 19 T cell receptor beta chains sequenced from a single sample in a study of lymphopenia after photon versus proton radiotherapy. Produced via immunoSEQ multiplex PCR; TCRdb's table is partial and in-frame only. The sample records 60,000 or so clones, approximately 83% being singletons. This specimen was peripheral blood, taken from a patient treated with photon-based radiotherapy. The receptors come from a man aged 35 to 55 with gastric cancer.

The chain recombines TRBV14 with TRBJ2-1; 8 bases map to TRBD1. Per the germline V gene, CDR1 is SGHDN and CDR2 is FVKESK. The CDR3 covers 16 residues. The V and J ends lost 4 bases and 4 bases, in that order; junction bases with no gene match: 9. CDR3 nucleotides: TGTGCCAGCAGCCCAAGGACAGGGACGGGGTACAATGAGCAGTTCTTC. Its protein product is CASSPRTGTGYNEQFF.

This chain uses TRBV6-1 with TRBJ2-2, with 7 positions matching TRBD1. The CDR3 spans 15 residues. CDR1 MNHNS and CDR2 SASEGT come from the germline V gene. The J segment lost 6 bases and the V segment lost 0 bases, leaving 4 bases of the junction unmatched. This CDR3 reads CASSEARQGAGELFF. The CDR3 nucleotides read TGTGCCAGCAGTGAAGCTCGGCAGGGGGCCGGGGAGCTGTTTTTT.

The chain couples TRBV18 to TRBJ1-2, with a tentative D call TRBD1 (5 bases). CDR1 is KGHSH and CDR2 is LQKENI in the germline V gene. Between the trimmed V and J ends, which lost 3 bases and 0 bases, there was a span of 11 bases. The CDR3 is made up of 15 amino acids. The CDR3 region has the DNA TGTGCCAGCTCACCGGGGGAGTCAGCTAACTATGGCTACACCTTC. Its protein product is CASSPGESANYGYTF.

The chain uses TRBV7-2 and TRBJ1-2, with unresolved D. CDR1 and CDR2 from the germline V gene are SGHTA and FQGNSA. This CDR3 spans 12 amino acids. V was shortened by 2 bases and J by 3 bases, with 4 bases between the two germline ends. The CDR3 here is CASSLQDYGYTF. As DNA, the CDR3 is TGTGCCAGCAGCTTACAAGACTATGGCTACACCTTC.

The chain joins TRBV6-1 to TRBJ1-4, with a tentative D call TRBD1 (5 bases). Trimming stripped 11 bases from V and 0 bases from J, with 16 bases between. This CDR3 has 15 residues. Per the germline V gene, CDR1 is MNHNS and CDR2 is SASEGT. CDR3 region: CAGRSDTTTNEKLFF. CDR3 bases: TGTGCCGGCCGCTCGGACACAACAACTAATGAAAAACTGTTTTTT.

A single count supports this clone. This chain joins TRBV7-2 and TRBJ1-1, with 9 nucleotides matching TRBD1. With V trimmed by 3 bases and J by 5 bases, 7 bases remained unmatched. CDR1 and CDR2 (germline): SGHTA, FQGNSA. CDR3 length: 15 amino acids. This chain's CDR3 is CASSFPQGARTEAFF. In DNA form, the CDR3 reads TGTGCCAGCAGCTTTCCACAGGGGGCTCGTACTGAAGCTTTCTTT. Together with reference TRBV7-2 and TRBJ1-1, the CDR3 gives the full variable domain: GAGVSQSPSNKVTEKGKDVELRCDPISGHTALYWYRQSLGQGLEFLIYFQGNSAPDKSGLPSDRFSAERTGGSVSTLTIQRTQQEDSAVYLCASSFPQGARTEAFFGQGTRLTVV.

This clone was picked up one time. The chain has TRBV6-1 and TRBJ1-1; the D gene is possibly TRBD1 (6 bases). The CDR3 has 14 residues. V was cut by 5 bases and J by 1 base, with 11 bases left in between. Germline-derived CDR1 and CDR2 are MNHNS and SASEGT. CDR3 DNA: TGTGCCAGCAGTCAGGGACAATCGAACACTGAAGCTTTCTTT. Translating gives CASSQGQSNTEAFF.

The chain joins TRBV30 to TRBJ1-2, with 8 bases lining up with TRBD1. Germline CDR1 reads GTSNPN; CDR2 reads SVGIG (reference sequence). This CDR3 is 15 amino acids long. V was pared by 0 bases and J by 4 bases, with 7 bases of the junction left unmatched. The CDR3 DNA is TGTGCCTGGAGTGTTGGGGACAGGTCTCTCTATGGCTACACCTTC. This codes for CAWSVGDRSLYGYTF.

The V call is TRBV11-1, the J call TRBJ2-5; D perhaps matches TRBD2 (6 bases). This CDR3 has 15 residues. CDR1 and CDR2 from the germline V gene are SGHAT and FQDESV (reference sequence). With 3 bases removed from V and 4 bases from J, the gap between germline ends came to 15 bases. CDR3 in DNA: TGTGCCAGCAGCTTCAACCCAGGGAGGAGAGAGACCCAGTACTTC. Translation gives CASSFNPGRRETQYF. Drawing the rest from reference TRBV11-1 and TRBJ2-5, the complete variable domain is EAEVAQSPRYKITEKSQAVAFWCDPISGHATLYWYRQILGQGPELLVQFQDESVVDDSQLPKDRFSAERLKGVDSTLKIQPAELGDSAMYLCASSFNPGRRETQYFGPGTRLLVL.

V and J are TRBV7-9 and TRBJ1-2; 8 bases fit TRBD1. This CDR3 has 16 amino acids. Per the germline V gene, CDR1 is SEHNR and CDR2 is FQNEAQ (reference sequence). The V gene end was trimmed by 5 bases and the J gene end by 7 bases; junction bases not matched to a gene: 15. The CDR3 is CASSLTPGQGSSGYTF. The CDR3, as DNA: TGTGCCAGCAGCCTCACCCCCGGACAGGGAAGTAGTGGCTACACCTTC.

The chain combines TRBV6-5 with TRBJ2-7, with a possible D match to TRBD1 (6 bases). This CDR3 is built from 15 residues. Deletions cut 5 bases from V and 2 bases from J, with 16 bases between. Germline lookup yields CDR1 MNHEY and CDR2 SVGAGI. The CDR3 region is CASSTSTGLPYEQYF. CDR3 in DNA: TGTGCCAGCAGTACATCAACAGGGCTTCCCTACGAGCAGTACTTC.

V is TRBV9 and J is TRBJ1-2; D not resolved. The V gene lost 0 bases and the J gene lost 4 bases, with 7 bases spanning the gap. From germline, CDR1 is SGDLS and CDR2 YYNGEE. CDR3 length: 13 residues. The CDR3 here is CASSVEDPYGYTF. CDR3 DNA: TGTGCCAGCAGCGTAGAGGACCCCTATGGCTACACCTTC.

This chain links TRBV30 with TRBJ2-3; possible D gene TRBD1, 5 bases. The germline V gene encodes CDR1 GTSNPN and CDR2 SVGIG (reference sequence). The CDR3 is made up of 14 amino acids. V was clipped by 0 bases and J by 7 bases, with 14 bases between them. Here the CDR3 reads CAWSVQAGLNTQYF. The CDR3, as DNA: TGTGCCTGGAGTGTACAGGCAGGGTTGAATACGCAGTATTTT.

The chain links TRBV4-1 to TRBJ2-7; 10 bases line up with TRBD1. The CDR3 sequence is 15 residues long. The V and J ends lost 3 bases and 4 bases, in that order; junction bases with no gene match: 6. The germline V gene has CDR1 MGHRA and CDR2 YSYEKL. CDR3 nucleotides: TGCGCCAGCAGCCATGGACAGGGGGATTTGTACGAGCAGTACTTC. Its protein product is CASSHGQGDLYEQYF.

This clone was picked up one time. Germline is not matched at one junction end, which may reflect a read error. The chain links TRBV7-2 to TRBJ2-3; TRBD2 matches at 8 bases. The CDR3 has 15 amino acids. Germline CDR1 reads SGHTA; CDR2 reads FQGNSA. This CDR3 is CASSQDSSGTDTQYF. Written as DNA, the CDR3 is TGCGCCAGCAGCCAAGACTCTAGCGGGACAGATACGCAGTATTTT.

This clone was seen a handful of times. The CDR3 is CASSPNEGSPLHF. CDR3 nucleotide sequence: TGTGCCAGCTCACCAAACGAGGGCTCACCCCTCCACTTT. The chain combines TRBV18 with TRBJ1-6; no clear D gene. Germline CDR1 reads KGHSH; CDR2 reads LQKENI. Between the trimmed V and J ends, which lost 2 bases and 10 bases, there was a span of 9 bases. CDR3 length: 13 residues.

This clone was picked up one time. The rearrangement uses TRBV10-3 and TRBJ2-2; D is uncertain. Germline-derived CDR1 and CDR2 are ENHRY and SYGVKD. V gave up 0 bases and J gave up 1 base, with 6 bases separating them. The CDR3 runs to 15 residues. The CDR3 DNA sequence: TGTGCCATCAGTGAGTCGCCTCAGAACACCGGGGAGCTGTTTTTT. Translated: CAISESPQNTGELFF.

This chain links TRBV5-1 with TRBJ1-6; perhaps TRBD1 as D (6 bases). This CDR3 is built from 15 residues. Trimming removed 4 bases from V and 9 bases from J, with 17 bases in between. Germline lookup yields CDR1 SGHRS and CDR2 YFSETQ. The CDR3 is CASSGGQIAGSPLHF. DNA for the CDR3: TGCGCCAGCAGCGGCGGACAGATTGCTGGTTCACCCCTCCACTTT.

V usage is TRBV6-5 and J usage is TRBJ1-2; a possible D gene is TRBD1 (5 bases). V was shortened by 5 bases and J by 8 bases, with 9 bases between the two germline ends. CDR1 MNHEY and CDR2 SVGAGI come from the germline V gene. The CDR3 runs to 11 residues. The CDR3 DNA reads TGTGCCAGCAGTCCAGGGTACGGCTACACCTTC. It translates to CASSPGYGYTF.